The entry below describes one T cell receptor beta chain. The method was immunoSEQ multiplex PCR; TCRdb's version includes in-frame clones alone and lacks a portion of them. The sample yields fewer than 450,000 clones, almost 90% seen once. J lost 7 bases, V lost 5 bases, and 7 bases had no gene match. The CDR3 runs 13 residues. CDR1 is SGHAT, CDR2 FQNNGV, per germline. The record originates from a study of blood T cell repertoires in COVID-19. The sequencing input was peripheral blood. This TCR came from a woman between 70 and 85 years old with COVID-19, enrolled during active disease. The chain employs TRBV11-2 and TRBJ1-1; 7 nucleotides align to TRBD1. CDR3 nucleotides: TGTGCCAGCAGCCGCCCCACAGGGGATGAAGCTTTCTTT. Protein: CASSRPTGDEAFF.